This T cell receptor beta chain was sequenced during a study of T cells in Graves' hyperthyroidism and ophthalmopathy. Study at large: Peripheral blood was acquired at first diagnosis, ahead of any therapy whatsoever.

This clonotype occurred a few times. Its antigen is as yet unknown. Germline V gives CDR1 SGHRS, CDR2 YFSETQ. Between the trimmed V and J ends, which lost 3 bases and 4 bases, there was a span of 16 bases. The CDR3 totals 15 residues. Among ophthalmopathy patients, the Clinical Activity Score reached at least 3, the NOSPECS grade reached at least 4, and duration remained under 3 months. Diagnosis relied on clinical symptoms, serum thyroxine and TRAb, thyroid ultrasound and orbital computed tomography. Amplification of TCR beta CDR3 regions was performed using RNA transcripts as template. TCR CDR3 regions were first amplified by RT-PCR with HTBI primers. TCRdb recomputed calls from the multiplex PCR reads with MiXCR, one row per CDR3 protein. The table has under 500,000 distinct CDR3 sequences, around an eighth seen once. General study findings and limits: Most thyroid clonotypes that were expanded above 0.001 also turned up in blood.

This TCR came from a man aged 50 to 59 with Graves' ophthalmopathy. The chain recombines TRBV5-1 with TRBJ2-5, with D perhaps matching TRBD1 or TRBD2 (5 bases each). What was sequenced was blood. CDR3: CASSYLRDAGETQYF. The CDR3 DNA follows: TGCGCCAGCAGCTACCTCAGGGACGCTGGAGAGACCCAGTACTTC.